This record looks at one T cell receptor beta chain sequence and its context. In the source study's methods: Nucleated cell counts were estimated from reference gene primer amplification. Using immunoSEQ multiplex PCR, the repertoire was profiled, and TCRdb retains in-frame clones only, with some absent. For V, J and clone size, that table is used; D and trimming come from the DNA. The data contain about 61,000 clones, around nine tenths of them singletons. Between the trimmed V and J ends, which lost 0 bases and 1 base, there was a span of 18 bases. CDR3 length: 19 residues. CDR1 is MGHRA, CDR2 YSYEKL, per germline. This sample is part of a study of blood T cell repertoires in COVID-19. Study in general: Sites across the United States, Italy and Spain contributed samples from acute and convalescent COVID-19. T cells, B-cell-depleted T cells, or PBMCs provided the cDNA or gDNA that served as material.

Material: peripheral blood. The receptor's source is a woman aged 50 to 65 with active or convalescent COVID-19. This chain joins TRBV4-1 and TRBJ2-2; the D gene is possibly TRBD2 (6 bases). In DNA form, the CDR3 reads TGCGCCAGCAGCCAAGATTCCCAGGGATGGCGGGAGAACACCGGGGAGCTGTTTTTT. Encoded protein: CASSQDSQGWRENTGELFF.